The next 23 T cell receptor beta chains were all read from a single sample in a study of T cell changes during pregnancy in multiple sclerosis. Here immunoSEQ multiplex PCR was the method, and the copy in TCRdb shows in-frame clones only, minus some. The data contain around 30,000 clones, nearly 90% of them singletons. The starting material was CD8+ T cells from peripheral blood mononuclear cells, obtained in the second trimester of pregnancy. These receptors originate from a female donor with multiple sclerosis, enrolled in a pregnancy study.

The rearrangement joins TRBV19 to TRBJ1-1; D remains unclear. Germline lookup yields CDR1 LNHDA and CDR2 SQIVND (reference sequence). Deletions cut 8 bases from V and 8 bases from J, with 12 bases between. CDR3 length equals 11 residues. The CDR3 protein is CASGEAWEAFF. The DNA of the CDR3 is TGTGCCAGTGGTGAGGCTTGGGAAGCTTTCTTT.

This clone was seen a single time. The chain combines TRBV19 with TRBJ1-2; no firm D call. This CDR3 region has 14 residues. The germline V gene encodes CDR1 LNHDA and CDR2 SQIVND (reference sequence). V lost 5 bases and J lost 3, with 13 bases in between. The CDR3 reads CASSWTHLDYGYTF. CDR3 DNA sequence: TGTGCCAGTAGTTGGACTCACCTCGACTATGGCTACACCTTC. Based on the CDR3 plus reference TRBV19 and TRBJ1-2, the full variable domain is DGGITQSPKYLFRKEGQNVTLSCEQNLNHDAMYWYRQDPGQGLRLIYYSQIVNDFQKGDIAEGYSVSREKKESFPLTVTSAQKNPTAFYLCASSWTHLDYGYTFGSGTRLTVV.

The CDR3 region is CASSVATSGRTDTQYF. The CDR3 bases are TGTGCCAGCAGCGTAGCAACTAGCGGGAGGACAGATACGCAGTATTTT. The V and J genes are TRBV9 and TRBJ2-3; 12 bases line up with TRBD2. This CDR3 has 16 residues. Germline-derived CDR1 and CDR2 are SGDLS and YYNGEE. The trim removed 0 bases at V and 3 bases at J, leaving 2 bases unmatched.

The chain joins TRBV2 to TRBJ1-1, with 7 bases that match TRBD1. V dropped 3 bases and J dropped 6; count of bases not matched to a gene: 13. This CDR3 has 16 amino acids. Per germline, CDR1 SNHLY and CDR2 FYNNEI. CDR3 residues: CASSEDPAGGQSEAFF. The CDR3 DNA reads TGTGCCAGCAGTGAGGATCCAGCAGGGGGACAGTCTGAAGCTTTCTTT.

In DNA, the CDR3 is TGTGCCAGCAGTGAATGGGTCAGGGGAGCCGGGGAGCTGTTTTTT. Its translation: CASSEWVRGAGELFF. V gene TRBV25-1 combines with J gene TRBJ2-2; D is perhaps TRBD1 (6 bases). The CDR3 runs 15 residues. Per the germline V gene, CDR1 is MGHDK and CDR2 is SYGVNS. Trimming left V 1 base short and J 6 bases short, with 12 bases between. The full variable domain, completed using reference TRBV25-1 and TRBJ2-2, is EADIYQTPRYLVIGTGKKITLECSQTMGHDKMYWYQQDPGMELHLIHYSYGVNSTEKGDLSSESTVSRIRTEHFPLTLESARPSHTSQYLCASSEWVRGAGELFFGEGSRLTVL.

V gene TRBV29-1 combines with J gene TRBJ1-1; 7 bases agree with TRBD1. CDR1 and CDR2 from the germline V gene are SQVTM and ANQGSEA. The CDR3 is 13 amino acids. V lost 7 bases to trimming and J lost 5 bases; unmatched junction nucleotides: 10. The CDR3 DNA sequence: TGCAGCGGAGCAGGGGGGACGGGAACTGAAGCTTTCTTT. The encoded protein is CSGAGGTGTEAFF.

This rearrangement joins TRBV11-2 to TRBJ2-7, with D tentatively TRBD2 (6 bases). This CDR3 region has 15 residues. V was trimmed by 1 base and J by 3 bases, leaving 13 bases between them. Germline CDR1 is SGHAT and CDR2 is FQNNGV. CDR3: CASSLGVAGNYEQYF. Written as DNA, the CDR3 is TGTGCCAGCAGCTTAGGGGTGGCGGGGAACTACGAGCAGTACTTC.

This sequence joins TRBV4-1 and TRBJ2-7; TRBD2 agrees at 9 bases. This CDR3 is built from 16 residues. After removal of 5 bases from V and 2 bases from J, the junction contained 10 bases not matched to a gene. Per germline, CDR1 MGHRA and CDR2 YSYEKL. The CDR3, as DNA: TGCGCCAGCAGCTCCGGATGGACTAGCGCGGCCTACGAGCAGTACTTC. It translates to CASSSGWTSAAYEQYF.

The rearrangement joins TRBV29-1 to TRBJ1-1; 11 bases fit TRBD1. Germline CDR1 SQVTM, CDR2 ANQGSEA. The CDR3 is 14 residues long. Germline trimming cut 7 bases from V and 4 bases from J; bases unmatched to any gene: 8. The CDR3 reads CSGRDRGYGTEAFF. The CDR3 DNA is TGCAGCGGCCGGGACAGGGGGTACGGCACTGAAGCTTTCTTT.

V is TRBV28 and J is TRBJ1-4, with 8 bases identical to TRBD1. Germline CDR1 and CDR2: MDHEN and SYDVKM. The ends lost 1 base at V and 8 bases at J; junction bases unmatched: 15. CDR3 size: 18 residues. The CDR3 is CASSLLPGQGSEGEKLFF. In nucleotides, the CDR3 is TGTGCCAGCAGTTTATTACCCGGACAGGGCTCAGAGGGGGAAAAACTGTTTTTT.

This clone was observed a single time. The chain is built from TRBV5-1 and TRBJ1-5; D may be TRBD1 (5 bases). The CDR3 sequence is 22 residues long. From germline, CDR1 is SGHRS and CDR2 YFSETQ. The V gene lost 7 bases and the J gene lost 3 bases, with 38 bases spanning the gap. The CDR3 here is CASPPGPFFCLWGQTPNQPQHF. In DNA, the CDR3 is TGCGCCAGCCCCCCAGGCCCGTTTTTTTGTTTATGGGGCCAAACACCCAATCAGCCCCAGCATTTT.

The chain links TRBV29-1 to TRBJ1-2; 11 bases agree with TRBD1. CDR1 SQVTM and CDR2 ANQGSEA come from the germline V gene. The CDR3 runs to 18 residues. V was clipped by 0 bases and J by 8 bases; unmatched bases: 17. The chain's CDR3 is CSVEDFGHGTGGRRGYTF. The CDR3 DNA follows: TGCAGCGTTGAAGACTTTGGGCACGGGACAGGGGGGAGGAGAGGCTACACCTTC. Full variable domain (remainder filled in from reference TRBV29-1 and TRBJ1-2): SAVISQKPSRDICQRGTSLTIQCQVDSQVTMMFWYRQQPGQSLTLIATANQGSEATYESGFVIDKFPISRPNLTFSTLTVSNMSPEDSSIYLCSVEDFGHGTGGRRGYTFGSGTRLTVV.

The chain combines TRBV2 with TRBJ2-3; D not certain. Germline V gene lookup returns CDR1 SNHLY and CDR2 FYNNEI. V was pared by 8 bases and J by 2 bases, with 8 bases between. The CDR3 length is 12 residues. The CDR3 DNA follows: TGTGCCAGCCTGAGCTACACAGATACGCAGTATTTT. Translation: CASLSYTDTQYF.

The chain has TRBV7-9 and TRBJ1-4, with unresolved D. V dropped 4 bases and J dropped 8 bases, with 14 bases sitting between them. The CDR3 consists of 14 residues. Germline V gene sequence: CDR1 SEHNR, CDR2 FQNEAQ (reference sequence). CDR3 sequence: CASSSRDRREKLFF. The CDR3, as DNA: TGTGCCAGCAGCTCCCGGGATAGGCGAGAAAAACTGTTTTTT.

The chain has TRBV6-5 and TRBJ2-1; TRBD2 aligns across 8 bases. CDR3 length: 15 residues. Germline V lookup: CDR1 MNHEY, CDR2 SVGAGI. Trimming at V came to 6 bases and at J to 4 bases, leaving 8 bases not matched to a gene. This chain's CDR3 is CASRGTRGEYNEQFF. The CDR3 region has the DNA TGTGCCAGCAGGGGCACGCGGGGGGAATACAATGAGCAGTTCTTC.

V gene TRBV19 combines with J gene TRBJ2-7, with 10 nucleotides matching TRBD1. V shed 1 base and J 6 bases; nucleotides not matched to a gene: 6. The germline V gene encodes CDR1 LNHDA and CDR2 SQIVND (reference sequence). The CDR3 contains 15 residues. The CDR3 nucleotides read TGTGCCAGTAGTATAGCCGGGACAGGGGCCTCCGAGCAGTACTTC. Translating gives CASSIAGTGASEQYF.

The chain joins TRBV19 to TRBJ2-7; 7 positions match TRBD2. V shed 5 bases and J 4 bases; nucleotides not matched to a gene: 11. Germline V gives CDR1 LNHDA, CDR2 SQIVND (reference sequence). The CDR3 extends over 15 amino acids. CDR3 DNA sequence: TGTGCCAGTAGTTCGGGAGGCTCTACAGGTTACGAGCAGTACTTC. Translating it yields CASSSGGSTGYEQYF.

V gene TRBV4-3 combines with J gene TRBJ1-1; weak D call: TRBD1 (5 bases). The CDR3 sequence is 15 residues long. Germline V CDR1 and CDR2: LGHNA, YSLEER. Between the trimmed V and J ends, which lost 0 bases and 3 bases, there was a span of 11 bases. As DNA, the CDR3 is TGCGCCAGCAGCCAAGATGGGGGGGAGGACACTGAAGCTTTCTTT. Its translation is CASSQDGGEDTEAFF.

As to this clone: The junction differs from germline at one of its ends, possibly a read error. V usage is TRBV19 and J usage is TRBJ2-3, with 8 nucleotides matching TRBD2. Germline CDR1 is LNHDA and CDR2 is SQIVND (reference sequence). The CDR3 has 15 amino acids. CDR3 residues: CASRIARGGTDTQYF. The CDR3 DNA is TGTGCCAGTAGGATAGCGCGGGGGGGCACAGATACGCAGTATTTT.

By proportion, this clone is medium-sized. The rearrangement links TRBV7-9 to TRBJ1-5; tentatively, D is TRBD1 (5 bases). Trimming removed 4 bases from V and 2 bases from J, with 12 bases in between. Per the germline V gene, CDR1 is SEHNR and CDR2 is FQNEAQ (reference sequence). This CDR3 has 15 residues. Written as DNA, the CDR3 is TGTGCCAGCAGCTCGACAGAAGGAGGCAATCAGCCCCAGCATTTT. As protein: CASSSTEGGNQPQHF.

This chain joins TRBV5-6 and TRBJ2-7; TRBD1 agrees at 7 bases. The CDR3 is 14 amino acids. The V gene's germline CDR1 is SGHDT and CDR2 YYEEEE. Trimming at V came to 0 bases and at J to 6 bases, leaving 6 bases not matched to a gene. The CDR3 DNA follows: TGTGCCAGCAGCTTGGAAACAGGGGCAGGCGAGCAGTACTTC. Translated, it gives CASSLETGAGEQYF.

The chain joins TRBV7-8 to TRBJ2-1, with 9 nucleotides matching TRBD1. Trimming took 2 bases from V and 6 from J; bases not matched to a gene: 11. CDR1 SGHVS and CDR2 FQNEAQ come from the germline V gene. The CDR3 extends over 17 amino acids. CDR3 region: CASSLIRGQGTSNEQFF. Written as DNA, the CDR3 is TGTGCCAGCAGCTTAATAAGGGGACAGGGTACGTCCAATGAGCAGTTCTTC.

This sequence joins TRBV27 and TRBJ2-1; D gene unclear. V lost 3 bases, J lost 7 bases, and 16 bases lay in between. CDR3 length: 15 amino acids. Germline V gene lookup returns CDR1 MNHEY and CDR2 SMNVEV (reference sequence). The DNA of the CDR3 is TGTGCCAGCAGTTTTAATTCCCTCCCTACGAATGAGCAGTTCTTC. Translation: CASSFNSLPTNEQFF.